This TCR beta chain was recovered during a study of T-cell reconstitution after alpha-beta-depleted transplantation in children. TCRbeta library preparation incorporated unique molecular identifiers. A single record per CDR3 protein comes from TCRdb applying MiXCR to the PCR reads. The data hold about 980,000 distinct CDR3 sequences, with under 30% observed a single time. Germline lookup yields CDR1 SGHAT and CDR2 FQNNGV. The V and J ends lost 6 bases and 1 base, in that order; junction bases with no gene match: 5. This CDR3 is built from 15 residues. Sequencing used PBMCs, mostly from graft donor cells, obtained 360 days after TCRalphabeta/CD19-depleted stem cell transplant. This receptor was identified in a boy under two years old who had a stem cell transplant for SCID, so the T cells may come from the graft donor. The J gene is TRBJ2-3, the V gene TRBV11-2; 9 bases are a match to TRBD2. CDR3 loop: CASSQKRGGTDTQYF. DNA of the CDR3: TGTGCCAGCAGTCAGAAGCGGGGGGGCACAGATACGCAGTATTTT.